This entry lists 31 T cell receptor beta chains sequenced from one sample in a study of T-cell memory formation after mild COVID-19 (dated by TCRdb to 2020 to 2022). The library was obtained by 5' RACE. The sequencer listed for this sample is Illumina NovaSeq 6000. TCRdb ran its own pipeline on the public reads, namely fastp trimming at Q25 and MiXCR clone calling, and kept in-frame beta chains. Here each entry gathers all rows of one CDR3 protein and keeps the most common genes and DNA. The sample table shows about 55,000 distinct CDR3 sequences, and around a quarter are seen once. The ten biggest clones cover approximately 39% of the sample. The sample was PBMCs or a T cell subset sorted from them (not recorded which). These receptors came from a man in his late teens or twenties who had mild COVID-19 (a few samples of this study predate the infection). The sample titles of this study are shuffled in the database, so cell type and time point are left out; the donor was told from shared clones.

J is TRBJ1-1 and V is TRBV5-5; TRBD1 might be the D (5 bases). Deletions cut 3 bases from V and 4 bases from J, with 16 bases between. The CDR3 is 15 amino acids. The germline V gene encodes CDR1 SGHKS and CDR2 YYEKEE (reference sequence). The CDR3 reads CASSSGPPGGTEAFF. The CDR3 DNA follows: TGTGCCAGCAGCTCGGGACCCCCGGGGGGCACTGAAGCTTTCTTT.

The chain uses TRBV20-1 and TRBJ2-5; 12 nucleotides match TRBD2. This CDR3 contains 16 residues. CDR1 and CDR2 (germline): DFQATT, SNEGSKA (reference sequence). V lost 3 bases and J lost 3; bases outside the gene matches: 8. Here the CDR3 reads CSARLAGGRQKETQYF. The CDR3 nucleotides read TGCAGTGCTAGGCTAGCGGGGGGGCGGCAAAAAGAGACCCAGTACTTC.

CDR3 protein: CASSWGAWESRHNEQFF. Written as DNA, the CDR3 is TGCGCCAGCAGCTGGGGGGCATGGGAAAGCCGTCACAATGAGCAGTTCTTC. The rearrangement links TRBV5-1 to TRBJ2-1, with D possibly being TRBD1 or TRBD2 (6 bases each). The germline V gene encodes CDR1 SGHRS and CDR2 YFSETQ. With 3 bases removed from V and 5 bases from J, the gap between germline ends came to 21 bases. This CDR3 has 17 residues.

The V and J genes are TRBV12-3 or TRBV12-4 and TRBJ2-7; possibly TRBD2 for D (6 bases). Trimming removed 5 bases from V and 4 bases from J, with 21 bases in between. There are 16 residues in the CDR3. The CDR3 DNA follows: TGTGCCAGCAGTGGCGTGGTAGCGGCCCTTTCATACGAGCAGTACTTC. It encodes CASSGVVAALSYEQYF.

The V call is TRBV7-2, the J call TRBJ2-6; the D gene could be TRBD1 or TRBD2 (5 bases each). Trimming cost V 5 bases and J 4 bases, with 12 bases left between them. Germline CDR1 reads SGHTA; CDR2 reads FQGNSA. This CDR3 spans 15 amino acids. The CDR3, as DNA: TGTGCCAGCAGCCTGGGACCGGGGGGGGCCAACGTCCTGACTTTC. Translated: CASSLGPGGANVLTF.

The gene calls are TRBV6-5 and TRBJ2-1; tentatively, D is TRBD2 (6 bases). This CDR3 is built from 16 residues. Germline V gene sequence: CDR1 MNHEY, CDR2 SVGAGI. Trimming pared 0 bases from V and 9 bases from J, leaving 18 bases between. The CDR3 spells CASSYSMSGGLGEQFF. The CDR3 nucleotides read TGTGCCAGCAGTTACTCGATGAGTGGGGGGTTGGGTGAGCAGTTCTTC.

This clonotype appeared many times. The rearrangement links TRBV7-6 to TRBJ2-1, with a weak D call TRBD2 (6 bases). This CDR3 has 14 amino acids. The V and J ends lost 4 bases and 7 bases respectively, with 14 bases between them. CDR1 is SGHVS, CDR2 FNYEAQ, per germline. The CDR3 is CASSSWTKRNEQFF. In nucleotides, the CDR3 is TGTGCCAGCAGCTCTTGGACTAAGCGGAATGAGCAGTTCTTC.

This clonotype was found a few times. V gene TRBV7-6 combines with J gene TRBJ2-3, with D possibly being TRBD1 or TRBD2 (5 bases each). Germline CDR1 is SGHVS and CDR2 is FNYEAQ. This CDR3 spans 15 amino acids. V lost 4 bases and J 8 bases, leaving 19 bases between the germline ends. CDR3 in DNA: TGTGCCAGCAGCTCGGGACCAATAACTTACCCTACGCAGTATTTT. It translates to CASSSGPITYPTQYF.

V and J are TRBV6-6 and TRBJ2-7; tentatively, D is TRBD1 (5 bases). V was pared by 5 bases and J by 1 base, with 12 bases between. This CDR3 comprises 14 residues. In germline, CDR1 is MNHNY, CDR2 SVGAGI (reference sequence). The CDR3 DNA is TGTGCCAGCAGTCCCTCGACAGTTTCCTACGAGCAGTACGTC. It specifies CASSPSTVSYEQYV.

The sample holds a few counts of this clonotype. This CDR3 reads CASSSTTGMTGNTIYF. CDR3 nucleotides: TGTGCCAGCAGCTCCACCACAGGGATGACCGGAAACACCATATATTTT. This sequence joins TRBV7-2 and TRBJ1-3, with D possibly matching TRBD1 (6 bases). V dropped 4 bases and J dropped 4 bases, with 17 bases sitting between them. This CDR3 region has 16 residues. Germline CDR1 is SGHTA and CDR2 is FQGNSA.

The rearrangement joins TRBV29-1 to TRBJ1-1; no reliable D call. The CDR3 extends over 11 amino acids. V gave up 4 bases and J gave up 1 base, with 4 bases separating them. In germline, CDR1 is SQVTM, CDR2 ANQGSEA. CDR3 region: CSVVRNTEAFF. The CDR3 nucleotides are TGCAGCGTTGTCAGGAACACTGAAGCTTTCTTT.

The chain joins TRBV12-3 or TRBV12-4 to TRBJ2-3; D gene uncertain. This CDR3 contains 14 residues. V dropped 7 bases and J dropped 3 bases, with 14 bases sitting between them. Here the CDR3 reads CASTLWLPTDTQYF. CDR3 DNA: TGTGCCAGCACCCTATGGCTCCCGACAGATACGCAGTATTTT.

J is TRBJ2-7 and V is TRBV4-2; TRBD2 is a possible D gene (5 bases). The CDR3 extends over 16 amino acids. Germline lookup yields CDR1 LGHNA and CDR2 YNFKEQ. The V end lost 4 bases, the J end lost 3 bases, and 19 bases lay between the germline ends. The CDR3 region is CASSPGVGVPDYEQYF. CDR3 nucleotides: TGTGCCAGCAGCCCCGGGGTGGGTGTTCCGGACTACGAGCAGTACTTC.

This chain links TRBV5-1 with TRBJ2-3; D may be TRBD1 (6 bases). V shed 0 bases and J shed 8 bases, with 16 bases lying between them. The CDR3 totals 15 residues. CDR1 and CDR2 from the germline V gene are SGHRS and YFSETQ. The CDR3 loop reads CASSLGGGPTGTQYF. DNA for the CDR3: TGCGCCAGCAGCTTGGGAGGGGGACCCACCGGTACGCAGTATTTT. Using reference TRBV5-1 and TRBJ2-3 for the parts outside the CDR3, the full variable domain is KAGVTQTPRYLIKTRGQQVTLSCSPISGHRSVSWYQQTPGQGLQFLFEYFSETQRNKGNFPGRFSGRQFSNSRSEMNVSTLELGDSALYLCASSLGGGPTGTQYFGPGTRLTVL.

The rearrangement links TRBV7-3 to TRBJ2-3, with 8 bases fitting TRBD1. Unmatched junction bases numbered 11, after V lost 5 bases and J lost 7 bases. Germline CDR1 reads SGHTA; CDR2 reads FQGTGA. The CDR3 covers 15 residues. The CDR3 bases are TGTGCCAGCAGCCCTACCGGGACAGGTATTAATACGCAGTATTTT. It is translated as CASSPTGTGINTQYF.

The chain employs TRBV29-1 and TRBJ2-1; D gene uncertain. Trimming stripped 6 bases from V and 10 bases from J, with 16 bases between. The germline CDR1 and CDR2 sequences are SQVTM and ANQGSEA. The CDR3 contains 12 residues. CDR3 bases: TGCAGCGTCCTGGCTGAAAACCGGGAGCAGTTCTTC. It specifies CSVLAENREQFF.

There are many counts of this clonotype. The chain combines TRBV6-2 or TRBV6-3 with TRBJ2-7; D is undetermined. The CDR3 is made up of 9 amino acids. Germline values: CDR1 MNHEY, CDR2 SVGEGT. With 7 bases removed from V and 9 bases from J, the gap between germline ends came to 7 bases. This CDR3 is CASTPTQYV. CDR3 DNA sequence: TGTGCCAGCACGCCGACGCAGTACGTC.

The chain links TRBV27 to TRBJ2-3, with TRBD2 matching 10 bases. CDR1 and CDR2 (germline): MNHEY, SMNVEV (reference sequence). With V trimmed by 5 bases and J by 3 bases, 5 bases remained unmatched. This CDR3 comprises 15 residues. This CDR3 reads CASSTGTSVTDTQYF. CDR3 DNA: TGTGCCAGCAGTACCGGGACTAGCGTGACAGATACGCAGTATTTT.

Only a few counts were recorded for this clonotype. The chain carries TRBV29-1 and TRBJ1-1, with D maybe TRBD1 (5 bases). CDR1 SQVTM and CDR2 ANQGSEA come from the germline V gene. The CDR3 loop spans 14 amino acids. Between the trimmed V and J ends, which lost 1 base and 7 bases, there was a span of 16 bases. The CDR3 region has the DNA TGCAGCGTTGAAGGTTTCCGGGACGCCGTTGAAGCTTTCTTT. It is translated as CSVEGFRDAVEAFF.

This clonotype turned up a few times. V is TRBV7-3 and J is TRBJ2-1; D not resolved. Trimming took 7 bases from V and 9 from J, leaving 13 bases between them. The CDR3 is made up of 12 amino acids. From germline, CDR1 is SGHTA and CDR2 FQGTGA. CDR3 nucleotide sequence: TGTGCCAGCATGGGATTGGGCCCTGAGCAGTTCTTC. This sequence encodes CASMGLGPEQFF.

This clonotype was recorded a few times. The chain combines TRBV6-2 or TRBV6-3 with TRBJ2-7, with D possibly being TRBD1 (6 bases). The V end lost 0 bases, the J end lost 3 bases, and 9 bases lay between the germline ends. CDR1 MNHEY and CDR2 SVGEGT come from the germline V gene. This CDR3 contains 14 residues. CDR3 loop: CASSYSTGYYEQYV. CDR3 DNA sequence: TGTGCCAGCAGTTACTCGACAGGATACTACGAGCAGTACGTC.

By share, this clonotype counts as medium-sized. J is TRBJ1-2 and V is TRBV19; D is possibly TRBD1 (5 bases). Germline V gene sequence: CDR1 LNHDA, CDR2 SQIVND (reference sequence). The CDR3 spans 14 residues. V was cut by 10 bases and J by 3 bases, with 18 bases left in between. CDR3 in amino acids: CATAVDSGYYGYTF. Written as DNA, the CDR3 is TGTGCCACCGCGGTTGACTCAGGGTACTATGGCTACACCTTC. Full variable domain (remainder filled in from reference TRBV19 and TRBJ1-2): DGGITQSPKYLFRKEGQNVTLSCEQNLNHDAMYWYRQDPGQGLRLIYYSQIVNDFQKGDIAEGYSVSREKKESFPLTVTSAQKNPTAFYLCATAVDSGYYGYTFGSGTRLTVV.

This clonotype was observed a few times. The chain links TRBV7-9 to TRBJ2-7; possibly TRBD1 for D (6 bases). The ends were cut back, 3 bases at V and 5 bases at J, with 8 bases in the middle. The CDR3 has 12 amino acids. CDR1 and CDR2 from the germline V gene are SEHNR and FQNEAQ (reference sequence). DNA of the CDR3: TGTGCCAGCAGCTTGGGGGACAACGAGCAGTACTTC. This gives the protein CASSLGDNEQYF.

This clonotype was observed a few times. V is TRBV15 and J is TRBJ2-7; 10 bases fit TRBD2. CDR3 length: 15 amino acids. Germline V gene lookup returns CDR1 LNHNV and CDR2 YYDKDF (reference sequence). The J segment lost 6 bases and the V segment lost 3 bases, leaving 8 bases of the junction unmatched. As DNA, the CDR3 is TGTGCCACCAGCAGGGTCGCTAGCGGGGGTGGCGAGCAGTACTTC. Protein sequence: CATSRVASGGGEQYF.

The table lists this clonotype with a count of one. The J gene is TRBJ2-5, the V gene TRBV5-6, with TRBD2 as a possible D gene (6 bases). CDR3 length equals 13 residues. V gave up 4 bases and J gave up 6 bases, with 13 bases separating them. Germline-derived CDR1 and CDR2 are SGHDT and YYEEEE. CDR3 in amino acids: CASSPGAAKTQYF. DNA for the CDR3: TGTGCCAGCAGCCCGGGAGCTGCGAAGACCCAGTACTTC.

CDR3 DNA sequence: TGCGCCAGCAGCCGAGAAAGACAGGCTCACTATGGCTACACCTTC. It is translated as CASSRERQAHYGYTF. This chain links TRBV4-3 with TRBJ1-2, with D perhaps TRBD1 (6 bases). With 4 bases removed from V and 3 bases from J, the gap between germline ends came to 15 bases. The germline CDR1 and CDR2 sequences are LGHNA and YSLEER. The CDR3 extends over 15 amino acids.

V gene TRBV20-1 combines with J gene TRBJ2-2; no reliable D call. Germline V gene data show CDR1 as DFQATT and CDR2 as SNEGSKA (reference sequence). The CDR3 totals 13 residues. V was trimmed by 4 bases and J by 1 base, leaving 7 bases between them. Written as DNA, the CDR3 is TGCAGTGCTAAAGCTGAGAACACCGGGGAGCTGTTTTTT. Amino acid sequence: CSAKAENTGELFF.

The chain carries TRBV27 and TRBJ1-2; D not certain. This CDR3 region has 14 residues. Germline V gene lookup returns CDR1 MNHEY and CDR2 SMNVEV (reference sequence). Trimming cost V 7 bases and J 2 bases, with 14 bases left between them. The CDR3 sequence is CASTSYTENYGYTF. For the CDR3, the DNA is TGTGCCAGCACGTCGTACACAGAAAACTATGGCTACACCTTC.

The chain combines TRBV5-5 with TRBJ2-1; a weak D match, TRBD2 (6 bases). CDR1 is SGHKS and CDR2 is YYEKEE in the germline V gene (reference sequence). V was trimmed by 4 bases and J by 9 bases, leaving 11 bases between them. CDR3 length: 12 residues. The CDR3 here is CASSTRLVEQFF. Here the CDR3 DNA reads TGTGCCAGCAGCACTCGACTAGTTGAGCAGTTCTTC.

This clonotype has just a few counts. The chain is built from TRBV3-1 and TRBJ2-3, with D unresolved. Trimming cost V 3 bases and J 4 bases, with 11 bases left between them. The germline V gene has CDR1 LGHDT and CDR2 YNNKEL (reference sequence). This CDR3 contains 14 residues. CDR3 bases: TGTGCCAGCAGCCAGAGGTCTAGATCAGATACGCAGTATTTT. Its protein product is CASSQRSRSDTQYF.

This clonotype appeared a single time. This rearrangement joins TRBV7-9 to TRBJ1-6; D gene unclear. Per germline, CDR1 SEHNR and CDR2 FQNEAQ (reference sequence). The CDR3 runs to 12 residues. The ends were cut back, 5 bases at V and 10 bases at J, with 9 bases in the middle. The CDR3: CASSAVKSPLHF. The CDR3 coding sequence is TGTGCCAGCAGCGCAGTTAAGTCACCCCTCCACTTT. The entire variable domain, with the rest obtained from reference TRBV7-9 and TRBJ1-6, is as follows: DTGVSQNPRHKITKRGQNVTFRCDPISEHNRLYWYRQTLGQGPEFLTYFQNEAQLEKSRLLSDRFSAERPKGSFSTLEIQRTEQGDSAMYLCASSAVKSPLHFGNGTRLTVT.